Given below is one T cell receptor (beta chain) in context. Its antigen target is currently unknown. The input lacks base qualities; no much larger clone sits a single base away. Libraries were prepared through the immunoSEQ multiplex PCR assay. This is the immuneACCESS table as TCRdb keeps it, with only in-frame sequences that have V and J called. A part of the clones is gone; compared with another copy, unresolved V genes explain less than half, and the rest is unexplained. The sample includes about 250,000 clones, with roughly 87% observed a single time. The top ten constitute 13% of the sample. From the cysteine through the phenylalanine, the CDR3 covers 15 amino acids. The entry retains the CDR3 DNA only, 45 bases that are in frame from base 1. The V end loses 0 bases and the J end loses 0 bases, and a stretch of 9 bases separates them. For CDR1 and CDR2, the germline V gene (reference sequence) lists GTSNPN and SVGIG.

The data were taken from a study of control samples from healthy donors and cancer patients (dated by TCRdb to 2018 to 2020). This receptor was obtained from a woman in her sixties or seventies with lung cancer. The sequence links TRBV30 to TRBJ1-5; the D segment cannot be called with confidence. The specimen was PBMCs. CDR3 region: CAWSVFGNSNQPQHF. Here is the DNA: TGTGCCTGGAGTGTATTCGGCAATAGCAATCAGCCCCAGCATTTT.